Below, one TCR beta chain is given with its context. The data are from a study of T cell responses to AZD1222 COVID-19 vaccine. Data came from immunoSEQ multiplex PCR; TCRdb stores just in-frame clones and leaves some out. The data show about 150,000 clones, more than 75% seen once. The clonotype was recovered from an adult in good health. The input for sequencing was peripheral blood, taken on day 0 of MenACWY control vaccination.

This CDR3 reads CAISGRPDNQPQHF. CDR3 in DNA: TGTGCCATCAGTGGTAGGCCAGACAATCAGCCCCAGCATTTT. The rearrangement joins TRBV10-3 to TRBJ1-5; no firm D call. The CDR3 loop spans 14 amino acids. Germline CDR1 is ENHRY and CDR2 is SYGVKD. V lost 4 bases and J lost 3, with 10 bases in between.